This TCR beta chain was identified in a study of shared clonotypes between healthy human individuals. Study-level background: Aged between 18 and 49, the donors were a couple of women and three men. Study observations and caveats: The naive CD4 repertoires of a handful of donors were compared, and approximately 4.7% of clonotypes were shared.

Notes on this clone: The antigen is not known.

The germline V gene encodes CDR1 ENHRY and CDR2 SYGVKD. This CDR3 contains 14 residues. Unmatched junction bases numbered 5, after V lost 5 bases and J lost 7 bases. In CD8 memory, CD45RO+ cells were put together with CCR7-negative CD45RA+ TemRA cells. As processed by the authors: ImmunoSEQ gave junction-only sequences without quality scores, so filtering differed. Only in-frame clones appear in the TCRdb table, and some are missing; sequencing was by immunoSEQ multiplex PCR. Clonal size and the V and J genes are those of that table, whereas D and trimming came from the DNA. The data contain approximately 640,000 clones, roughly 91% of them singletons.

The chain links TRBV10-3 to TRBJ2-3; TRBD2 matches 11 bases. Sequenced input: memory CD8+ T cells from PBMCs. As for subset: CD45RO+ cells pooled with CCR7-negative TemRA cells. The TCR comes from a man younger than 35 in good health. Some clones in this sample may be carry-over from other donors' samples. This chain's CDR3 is CAISWASGRNTQYF. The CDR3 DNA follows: TGTGCCATCAGTTGGGCTAGCGGGAGGAATACGCAGTATTTT.